This entry lists 27 T cell receptor beta chains sequenced from one sample in a study of molecular identifiers for immune sequencing clone quantification. A single record per CDR3 protein comes from TCRdb applying MiXCR to the PCR reads. The sample consists of approximately 590,000 distinct CDR3 sequences, about 25% of them appearing once. Sequencing used naive CD8+ T cells from blood, with Jurkat cell RNA spiked in. Documented subset: FACS-sorted CD8+CD4-CCR7+CD45RA+ naive T cells. The receptor source for this set is a human donor in good health. Some libraries in this study had Jurkat cell RNA spiked in.

The chain recombines TRBV29-1 with TRBJ2-7; 11 nucleotides agree with TRBD1. V lost 0 bases to trimming and J lost 4 bases; unmatched junction nucleotides: 2. The CDR3 runs to 14 residues. In germline, CDR1 is SQVTM, CDR2 ANQGSEA. This chain's CDR3 is CSVEDGQGAYEQYF. In DNA form, the CDR3 reads TGCAGCGTTGAAGATGGACAGGGGGCTTACGAGCAGTACTTC.

A single count supports this clonotype. A read error may explain this, as a much larger clone is one base away. The rearrangement links TRBV25-1 to TRBJ2-5; 15 nucleotides agree with TRBD2. After removal of 1 base from V and 7 bases from J, the junction contained 4 bases not matched to a gene. The CDR3 totals 16 residues. The germline gives CDR1 MGHDK, CDR2 SYGVNS. In DNA form, the CDR3 reads TGTGCCAGCAGTGAATCGGGACTAGCGGGAGGAGGGACCCAGTACTTC. This gives the protein CASSESGLAGGGTQYF.

As regards this clonotype: Just one base apart from a much larger clone, this may be a read error. The rearrangement joins TRBV5-1 to TRBJ2-5; D is perhaps TRBD1 (5 bases). The CDR3 extends over 11 amino acids. Germline V lookup: CDR1 SGHRS, CDR2 YFSETQ. The CDR3 bases are TGCGCCAGCAACGGACAAGAGACCCAGAACTTC. It specifies CASNGQETQNF.

This rearrangement joins TRBV14 to TRBJ2-2, with D tentatively TRBD1 or TRBD2 (6 bases each). The V gene lost 0 bases and the J gene lost 6 bases, with 20 bases spanning the gap. Germline CDR1 reads SGHDN; CDR2 reads FVKESK. The CDR3 has 18 amino acids. CDR3 nucleotides: TGTGCCAGCAGCCAAGACCACAGGGAGGTCGGGGTTTCCGGGGAGCTGTTTTTT. Amino acids: CASSQDHREVGVSGELFF.

This clonotype has a count of ten or more. The rearrangement links TRBV20-1 to TRBJ2-7; the D gene could be TRBD1 or TRBD2 (6 bases each). CDR1 is DFQATT and CDR2 is SNEGSKA in the germline V gene (reference sequence). The CDR3 extends over 13 amino acids. V lost 5 bases, J lost 0 bases, and 11 bases lay in between. This chain's CDR3 is CSALRDNSYEQYF. The CDR3 DNA reads TGCAGTGCTTTGCGGGACAACTCCTACGAGCAGTACTTC.

A word on this clonotype: A read error may explain this, as a much larger clone is one base away. The rearrangement joins TRBV9 to TRBJ1-1; D is ambiguous. The CDR3 spans 13 residues. V was trimmed by 3 bases and J by 2 bases, leaving 8 bases between them. Germline assignment: CDR1 SGDLS and CDR2 YYNGEE. The chain's CDR3 is CASSAARNTEAFF. In DNA, the CDR3 is TGTGCCAGCAGCGCCGCGCGAAACACTGAAGCTTTCTTT.

This clonotype was detected many times. The V and J genes are TRBV7-2 and TRBJ2-7; D ambiguous. Between the trimmed V and J ends, which lost 3 bases and 5 bases, there was a span of 20 bases. CDR3 length equals 16 residues. The germline V gene has CDR1 SGHTA and CDR2 FQGNSA. The CDR3 sequence: CASSFPLDTRYDEQYF. CDR3 nucleotides: TGTGCCAGCAGCTTCCCCCTTGACACCAGATACGACGAGCAGTACTTC.

This clonotype was observed at least ten times. The CDR3 nucleotides are TGTGCCAGCAGTTACTCAAGGCAGGTCACTGAAGCTTTCTTT. Translation gives CASSYSRQVTEAFF. V is TRBV6-2 or TRBV6-3 and J is TRBJ1-1, with unresolved D. The CDR3 sequence is 14 residues long. CDR1 MNHEY and CDR2 SVGEGT come from the germline V gene. Deletions cut 0 bases from V and 4 bases from J, with 9 bases between.

This clonotype has ten or more counts. DNA for the CDR3: TGCGCCAGCAGCTTGGGGACCATCCCGGAGACCCAGTACTTC. It translates to CASSLGTIPETQYF. This chain connects TRBV5-1 to TRBJ2-5; D not resolved. Trimming shortened V by 0 bases and J by 5 bases, and 11 bases separated the two germline ends. Germline values: CDR1 SGHRS, CDR2 YFSETQ. CDR3 length: 14 amino acids. Drawing the rest from reference TRBV5-1 and TRBJ2-5, the complete variable domain is KAGVTQTPRYLIKTRGQQVTLSCSPISGHRSVSWYQQTPGQGLQFLFEYFSETQRNKGNFPGRFSGRQFSNSRSEMNVSTLELGDSALYLCASSLGTIPETQYFGPGTRLLVL.

This clonotype was seen more than once but under ten times. This chain connects TRBV6-1 to TRBJ2-7; D gene ambiguous. V was pared by 2 bases and J by 2 bases, with 22 bases between. This CDR3 region has 18 residues. CDR1 is MNHNS, CDR2 SASEGT, per germline. The CDR3 coding sequence is TGTGCCAGCAGTGAAAACTTGTTTTTTGCAGGAGAAACCTACGAGCAGTACTTC. This translates into CASSENLFFAGETYEQYF.

V gene TRBV19 combines with J gene TRBJ1-4; D uncertain. The CDR3 extends over 15 amino acids. Per the germline V gene, CDR1 is LNHDA and CDR2 is SQIVND (reference sequence). The V end lost 6 bases, the J end lost 3 bases, and 14 bases lay between the germline ends. The CDR3 nucleotides read TGTGCCAGTAGGTCTTATCCCGGACCTAATGAAAAACTGTTTTTT. This translates into CASRSYPGPNEKLFF.

This clonotype was seen at least ten times. The rearrangement links TRBV7-2 to TRBJ2-1; 8 bases are a match to TRBD1. The CDR3 loop spans 14 amino acids. CDR1 is SGHTA, CDR2 FQGNSA, per germline. V gave up 5 bases and J gave up 3 bases; unmatched junction bases: 3. The CDR3 is CASSPRGLYNEQFF. The CDR3 DNA follows: TGTGCCAGCAGCCCCAGGGGGCTCTACAATGAGCAGTTCTTC.

The table lists this clonotype with a few counts. The chain uses TRBV27 and TRBJ2-3; D could derive from TRBD1 or TRBD2 (6 bases each). The CDR3 contains 15 residues. CDR1 is MNHEY, CDR2 SMNVEV, per germline (reference sequence). Trimming cost V 6 bases and J 2 bases, with 15 bases left between them. In nucleotides, the CDR3 is TGTGCCAGCAGGTCAGGGGCGGGATACACAGATACGCAGTATTTT. This translates into CASRSGAGYTDTQYF.

This clonotype was counted a few times. The chain carries TRBV19 and TRBJ2-2, with D perhaps matching TRBD2 (6 bases). The ends were cut back, 5 bases at V and 4 bases at J, with 8 bases in the middle. This CDR3 contains 13 residues. The germline V gene encodes CDR1 LNHDA and CDR2 SQIVND (reference sequence). The DNA for the CDR3 is TGTGCCAGTAGTTGGGACTCCACCGGGGAGCTGTTTTTT. This gives the protein CASSWDSTGELFF.

This clonotype was seen a handful of times. One base away lies a much larger clone, so this may be a sequencing read error. Because it lacks the conserved phenylalanine or tryptophan at the end, this CDR3 is likely a read error. This chain uses TRBV29-1 with TRBJ1-1, with D perhaps TRBD1 (6 bases). The CDR3 is 13 amino acids. Per germline, CDR1 SQVTM and CDR2 ANQGSEA. With 7 bases removed from V and 3 bases from J, the gap between germline ends came to 15 bases. CDR3 nucleotides: TGCAGCGGTAAAACAGGGACCTACACTGAAGCTTTCTAT. Translating gives CSGKTGTYTEAFY.

With respect to this clonotype: It may be a read error: a sequence one base away is much more abundant. The chain joins TRBV6-5 to TRBJ2-3; 7 bases are a match to TRBD2. CDR1 is MNHEY and CDR2 is SVGAGI in the germline V gene. The junction had 18 bases not matched to a gene; V was cut back by 7 bases and J by 2 bases. The CDR3 runs to 18 residues. The DNA for the CDR3 is TGTGCCAGCACCCCAAACGGTTTGCGGGAGAGGCTCACAGATACGCAGTATTTT. Translated: CASTPNGLRERLTDTQYF.

In its sample, this clonotype was seen a few times. One junction end disagrees with the germline gene, perhaps due to a read error. This chain links TRBV7-2 with TRBJ2-1; the D is unclear. The CDR3 has 13 amino acids. Germline V gene lookup returns CDR1 SGHTA and CDR2 FQGNSA. CDR3 amino acids: CASGLDSYNEQFF. CDR3 in DNA: TGTGCCAGCGGCTTAGATTCCTACAATGAGCAGTTCTTC.

Remarks on this clonotype: A junction end diverges from the germline sequence, so it may reflect a read error. This chain links TRBV28 with TRBJ2-1, with TRBD1 matching over 7 bases. CDR1 is MDHEN and CDR2 is SYDVKM in the germline V gene. The CDR3 is made up of 15 amino acids. The CDR3 DNA is TGTGCCAACAGTTCCCGACAGGGAACCTACAATGAGCAGTTCTTC. This translates into CANSSRQGTYNEQFF.

The chain uses TRBV11-2 and TRBJ2-5; D is tentatively TRBD1 or TRBD2 (5 bases each). Germline lookup yields CDR1 SGHAT and CDR2 FQNNGV. Trimming took off 8 bases at V and 5 bases at J, with 15 bases between the two ends. CDR3 size: 13 residues. CDR3 in amino acids: CASRPGGWETQYF. CDR3 DNA: TGTGCCAGCCGCCCTGGGGGTTGGGAGACCCAGTACTTC.

This clonotype was detected ten times or more. The chain links TRBV24-1 to TRBJ2-2; D remains unclear. Per the germline V gene, CDR1 is KGHDR and CDR2 is SFDVKD. V dropped 6 bases and J dropped 0 bases, with 16 bases sitting between them. The length of the CDR3 is 17 residues. CDR3 protein: CATSPPSHDTNTGELFF. The CDR3 coding sequence is TGTGCCACCAGTCCACCGTCACACGATACGAACACCGGGGAGCTGTTTTTT.

The chain couples TRBV13 to TRBJ2-7; 10 nucleotides agree with TRBD2. The V gene's germline CDR1 is PRHDT and CDR2 FYEKMQ (reference sequence). After removal of 5 bases from V and 3 bases from J, the junction contained 4 bases not matched to a gene. CDR3 length equals 14 residues. DNA for the CDR3: TGTGCCAGCAGCCCACCTAGCGGGAGCTACGAGCAGTACTTC. This gives the protein CASSPPSGSYEQYF.

Comments on this clonotype: This clone may be a read error of a much larger clone one base away. V gene TRBV20-1 combines with J gene TRBJ2-7; 7 nucleotides line up with TRBD1. The germline gives CDR1 DFQATT, CDR2 SNEGSKA (reference sequence). V lost 3 bases, J lost 0 bases, and 8 bases stayed unmatched. This CDR3 has 15 residues. The CDR3 sequence: CSARGQLLSSYEQYF. For the CDR3, the DNA is TGCAGTGCTAGGGGACAGCTTTTAAGCTCCTACGAGCAGTACTTC.

There are many counts of this clonotype. This chain uses TRBV7-9 with TRBJ2-7; D remains unclear. The CDR3 spans 13 residues. CDR1 is SEHNR, CDR2 FQNEAQ, per germline (reference sequence). V lost 5 bases and J lost 2, with 10 bases in between. The chain's CDR3 is CASSPAVAYEQYF. The DNA for the CDR3 is TGTGCCAGCAGCCCGGCTGTGGCCTACGAGCAGTACTTC. Using reference TRBV7-9 and TRBJ2-7 for the parts outside the CDR3, the full variable domain is DTGVSQNPRHKITKRGQNVTFRCDPISEHNRLYWYRQTLGQGPEFLTYFQNEAQLEKSRLLSDRFSAERPKGSFSTLEIQRTEQGDSAMYLCASSPAVAYEQYFGPGTRLTVT.

To note about this clonotype: The junction shows a germline mismatch at one end, possibly a read error. The chain uses TRBV7-9 and TRBJ2-3, with D uncertain. The CDR3 covers 14 residues. From germline, CDR1 is SEHNR and CDR2 FQNEAQ (reference sequence). The CDR3 region has the DNA TGTGCCCGCAGTCCCCGTTTTCTTGCGGATCCGCAGTATTTT. Protein: CARSPRFLADPQYF.

The chain combines TRBV6-9 with TRBJ1-3, with 11 bases matching TRBD1. Trimming at V came to 11 bases and at J to 0 bases, leaving 12 bases not matched to a gene. Per the germline V gene, CDR1 is MNHGY and CDR2 is SVAAGI. This CDR3 contains 17 residues. The CDR3 loop reads CAGIGTGGIGSGNTIYF. The CDR3 nucleotides are TGTGCCGGAATCGGGACAGGGGGGATAGGCTCTGGAAACACCATATATTTT.

This clonotype was seen at least ten times. This chain links TRBV6-1 with TRBJ2-1; D unclear. This CDR3 region has 13 residues. Trimming removed 3 bases at V and 7 bases at J, with 10 bases between. Per the germline V gene, CDR1 is MNHNS and CDR2 is SASEGT. CDR3 region: CASSDASRNEQFF. The CDR3 coding sequence is TGTGCCAGCAGTGACGCTAGTCGGAATGAGCAGTTCTTC.

On this clonotype: Possible read error: a much larger clone is one base away. V and J are TRBV6-2 or TRBV6-3 and TRBJ1-5; D call uncertain. Germline CDR1 reads MNHEY; CDR2 reads SVGEGT. Between the trimmed V and J ends, which lost 6 bases and 3 bases, there was a span of 12 bases. This CDR3 is 14 amino acids long. This CDR3 is CASRPVIYNQPQHF. In DNA, the CDR3 is TGTGCCAGCAGGCCAGTTATCTACAATCAGCCCCAGCATTTT.